This T cell receptor (beta chain) was sequenced for a study of OX40 agonist ivuxolimab in advanced cancers. The repertoire was sequenced with immunoSEQ multiplex PCR; TCRdb's copy has only in-frame clones and lacks some. This table holds tens of thousands of clones, 75% to 90% found once. Germline V gene data show CDR1 as SGHAT and CDR2 as FQNNGV. The CDR3 has 14 residues. Trimming took off 2 bases at V and 5 bases at J, with 9 bases between the two ends. Study-wide findings and caveats: In the 0.1 to 3.0 mg/kg range, CD4+ and CD8+ blood T cells had expanded clonally by week 6.

On this clone: Its antigen remains unidentified.

This specimen consisted of CD4+ or CD8+ T cells sorted from blood, obtained in a trial of the OX40 agonist ivuxolimab. The V call is TRBV11-2, the J call TRBJ2-2; possible D gene TRBD2, 6 bases. The clonotype originates from an adult with an advanced solid tumor such as melanoma, head and neck, liver or kidney cancer. DNA for the CDR3: TGTGCCAGCAGCTTACTAGCGTCGACCGGGGAGCTGTTTTTT. The encoded protein is CASSLLASTGELFF. Variable domain in full (rest from reference TRBV11-2 and TRBJ2-2): EAGVAQSPRYKIIEKRQSVAFWCNPISGHATLYWYQQILGQGPKLLIQFQNNGVVDDSQLPKDRFSAERLKGVDSTLKIQPAKLEDSAVYLCASSLLASTGELFFGEGSRLTVL.